This T cell receptor beta chain was sequenced for a study of control samples from healthy donors and cancer patients. This clone was observed a few times. Clones were sequenced by immunoSEQ multiplex PCR, and TCRdb holds only the in-frame ones, with some missing. The sample includes around 26,000 clones, more than 75% seen only once; the top ten take about 25%. Sequenced material: PBMCs. This TCR was sampled from a man between 60 and 75 years old with colorectal cancer.

DNA for the CDR3: TGTGCCAGCAGCTTAGGAGGGACAGGGCCTTTCAATCAGCCCCAGCATTTT. Protein sequence: CASSLGGTGPFNQPQHF. The rearrangement links TRBV7-8 to TRBJ1-5; 9 bases fit TRBD1. The CDR3 is 17 amino acids. The J segment lost 3 bases and the V segment lost 1 base, leaving 7 bases of the junction unmatched. Per the germline V gene, CDR1 is SGHVS and CDR2 is FQNEAQ. The full variable domain, completed using reference TRBV7-8 and TRBJ1-5, is GAGVSQSPRYKVAKRGQDVALRCDPISGHVSLFWYQQALGQGPEFLTYFQNEAQLDKSGLPSDRFFAERPEGSVSTLKIQRTQQEDSAVYLCASSLGGTGPFNQPQHFGDGTRLSIL.